A selection of T cell receptor beta chains follows, all from one sample in a study of blood T cell repertoires in COVID-19. TCRdb's table, derived via immunoSEQ multiplex PCR, lists solely in-frame clones and lacks some. Of some 370,000 clones in the sample, roughly four fifths were seen once. Sequenced sample: PBMCs or T cells enriched from blood (not recorded which). These TCRs come from a woman in her forties or fifties who had recovered from COVID-19. The CDR3 runs from the conserved cysteine through the conserved F or W. D genes are given only for firm matches. Clone size is stated in some rows and not others, as once, few, many or a class when expanded.

cdr3_nt	cdr3_aa	d_call	v_call	j_call	clone_size
TGCAGCGTTGAAGATCCCGGGACTGCTGGGGCCAACGTCCTGACTTTC	CSVEDPGTAGANVLTF	.	TRBV29-1	TRBJ2-6	.
TGTGCCAGCAGTTTTTCCACGGGGGGCCGGGAGACCCAGTACTTC	CASSFSTGGRETQYF	.	TRBV27	TRBJ2-5	.
TGCGCCAGCAGCTTGGGTGACAGGGATGGGGATGGCTACACCTTC	CASSLGDRDGDGYTF	TRBD1	TRBV5-1	TRBJ1-2	.
TGTGCCAGCAGCTCGCCCGGACAGGGGGCGGCTGAAGCTTTCTTT	CASSSPGQGAAEAFF	TRBD1	TRBV7-9	TRBJ1-1	.
TGTGCCAGCAGCTCAATATTCCCTCTTGGGGGGAAGACTGAAGCTTTCTTT	CASSSIFPLGGKTEAFF	.	TRBV11-3	TRBJ1-1	.
TGCGCCAGCAGCCAAGACGCGGGACAGGGGTTCGTACGAGGTTATGGCTACACCTTC	CASSQDAGQGFVRGYGYTF	TRBD1	TRBV4-1	TRBJ1-2	few
TGTGCCAGAGGGGGAACGAACAAAGGTCCCTACGAGCAGTACTTC	CARGGTNKGPYEQYF	.	TRBV25-1	TRBJ2-7	.
TGTGCCAGCAGCGCGACAGGGGGTGGAGCTTTCTTT	CASSATGGGAFF	TRBD1	TRBV5-6	TRBJ1-1	.
TGTGCCAGCAGCTTAGTACAGGGAGACTATGGCTACACCTTC	CASSLVQGDYGYTF	.	TRBV7-2	TRBJ1-2	.
TGTGCCAGCAGCCAACACGGGGAAAACTACGAGCAGTACTTC	CASSQHGENYEQYF	.	TRBV6-5	TRBJ2-7	.
TGTGCCACCAACGGGGGGAGGACCGGAGGGGCCAACGTCCTGACTTTC	CATNGGRTGGANVLTF	TRBD2	TRBV15	TRBJ2-6	few
TGCGCCAGCAGCCAAGTGGACTCCATCAATGAGCAGTTCTTC	CASSQVDSINEQFF	.	TRBV4-3	TRBJ2-1	once
TGTGCCAGCAGCTTAGGCTGGGGGGACTACTATGGCTACACCTTC	CASSLGWGDYYGYTF	.	TRBV11-3	TRBJ1-2	.
TGTGCCAGCTCACCACTCAGGGGGCCGGCGGGAGAGGGCCGCGAGCAGTACTTC	CASSPLRGPAGEGREQYF	.	TRBV18	TRBJ2-7	.
TGTGCCAGCAGCCGGCGGACTATCCCAACCTACGAGCAGTACTTC	CASSRRTIPTYEQYF	.	TRBV5-6	TRBJ2-7	.
TGTGCCAGCAGCCAAGACGGTTGGAACACTGAAGCTTTCTTT	CASSQDGWNTEAFF	.	TRBV3-1/TRBV3-2	TRBJ1-1	few
TGCGCCAGCAGCCCTTCCGGGGGGTTGTCTGGGACTGAAGCTTTCTTT	CASSPSGGLSGTEAFF	.	TRBV4-1	TRBJ1-1	.
TGTGCCAGCAGCCCCTGGACTAGCGGGAGCTACGAGCAGTACTTC	CASSPWTSGSYEQYF	TRBD2	TRBV11-2	TRBJ2-7	.
TGTGCCAGCAAGGACAGTCGAAATTCACCCCTCCACTTT	CASKDSRNSPLHF	.	TRBV6-5	TRBJ1-6	.
TGTGCCACTCACGCGGTCTCTGGGGCCAACGTCCTGACTTTC	CATHAVSGANVLTF	.	TRBV10-3	TRBJ2-6	.
TGTGCCAGCAGCTTCCCACAAGAGACCCAGTACTTC	CASSFPQETQYF	.	TRBV7-3	TRBJ2-5	few
TGTGCCAGCAGCCCAGGGCCACAGGGGACTGAAGCTTTCTTT	CASSPGPQGTEAFF	TRBD1	TRBV7-3	TRBJ1-1	.
TGTGCCAGCAGTTCTCGGACAGGACTGAAGGCAAACACCATATATTTT	CASSSRTGLKANTIYF	TRBD1	TRBV6-5	TRBJ1-3	few
TGTGCCAGCAGTGAAGCGCTTCTTTGGGGCGTTGGAACTAATGAAAAACTGTTTTTT	CASSEALLWGVGTNEKLFF	.	TRBV6-1	TRBJ1-4	.
TGTGCCAGCACCGGAGTAGGTACTAGGATCGTCGAGCAGTACTTC	CASTGVGTRIVEQYF	.	TRBV6-5	TRBJ2-7	.
TGTGCCAGCACGAACCTGGCGAACACTGAAGCTTTCTTT	CASTNLANTEAFF	.	TRBV7-9	TRBJ1-1	.
TGTGCCAGCAGTGGGAGTATCCAAGGCGGCGAGCAGTACTTC	CASSGSIQGGEQYF	.	TRBV2	TRBJ2-7	.
TGTGCCAGCAGCCAAGACTCAGGGTGGGTAGAGACCCAGTACTTC	CASSQDSGWVETQYF	.	TRBV3-1/TRBV3-2	TRBJ2-5	.
TGCAGTGCTAGTAAGACTTTGAACACTGAAGCTTTCTTT	CSASKTLNTEAFF	.	TRBV20-1	TRBJ1-1	.
TGTGCCAGCAGTGAACAGGGGGCGCGGGGGCAGTACTTC	CASSEQGARGQYF	TRBD1	TRBV6-1	TRBJ2-7	.
TGTGCCAGCAGCGTTACCAGCTCCTACAATGAGCAGTTCTTC	CASSVTSSYNEQFF	.	TRBV9	TRBJ2-1	.
TGTGCCAGCAGCTTAACGGACACGAAGGGCGAGCAGTACTTC	CASSLTDTKGEQYF	.	TRBV7-9	TRBJ2-7	.
TGTGCCTGGAGTGTACTCCAGGGGGCTAGTTCGCCCCAGCATTTT	CAWSVLQGASSPQHF	TRBD1	TRBV30	TRBJ1-5	.
TGTGCCAGCAGCAACCCCGGGACAGGGAGCGAGCAGTACTTC	CASSNPGTGSEQYF	TRBD1	TRBV6-5	TRBJ2-7	.
TGTGCCAGCAGTTACTCGGGCCAAATAGGACTGGATGAGCAGTTCTTC	CASSYSGQIGLDEQFF	.	TRBV6-2/TRBV6-3	TRBJ2-1	.
TGTGCCAGCAGCTTGCCACAGCTGCTGAACACTGAAGCTTTCTTT	CASSLPQLLNTEAFF	.	TRBV5-6	TRBJ1-1	once
TGTGCCAGCAGCCCACCTGAAGGACAGGGCCAGGACGGCTACACCTTC	CASSPPEGQGQDGYTF	TRBD1	TRBV11-3	TRBJ1-2	.
TGCGCCAGCAGCTTGTGGGGGGTACGAGGCTACACCTTC	CASSLWGVRGYTF	.	TRBV5-1	TRBJ1-2	.
TGTGCCAGCCTAATGAGAAATTCACAGGGGGCTGAAGCTTTCTTT	CASLMRNSQGAEAFF	TRBD1	TRBV2	TRBJ1-1	.
TGTGCCAGCAGCCCCCGAGGGACAGACTACGAGCAGTACTTC	CASSPRGTDYEQYF	TRBD1	TRBV9	TRBJ2-7	.
TGTGCCTGGAGTGCTAGGGGGGCCAAAAACATTCAGTACTTC	CAWSARGAKNIQYF	.	TRBV30	TRBJ2-4	.
TGTGCCAGCAGCGTAGAGGCGGGTGACCATGGCTACACCTTC	CASSVEAGDHGYTF	.	TRBV9	TRBJ1-2	.
TGTGCCAGCAGCCACCTAGCGGGTGGCATAAGCACAGATACGCAGTATTTT	CASSHLAGGISTDTQYF	TRBD2	TRBV4-2	TRBJ2-3	.
TGTGCCAGCAGCAGACTATCAGACTACGAGCAGTACTTC	CASSRLSDYEQYF	.	TRBV5-8	TRBJ2-7	.
TGCGCCAGCAGCCAAGAGGGGCCAGGGCTTCCCTACGAGCAGTACTTC	CASSQEGPGLPYEQYF	.	TRBV4-3	TRBJ2-7	.
TGTGCCACCAGTGAAGGGGGACAGCCCAATCAGCCCCAGCATTTT	CATSEGGQPNQPQHF	TRBD1	TRBV24-1	TRBJ1-5	.
TGTGCCAGCAGTCCGGGACAGATTAACTATGGCTACACCTTC	CASSPGQINYGYTF	TRBD1	TRBV6-2/TRBV6-3	TRBJ1-2	.
TGTGCCACCAGTGATCCGAGCGGGGGGTCCTACAATGAGCAGTTCTTC	CATSDPSGGSYNEQFF	TRBD2	TRBV24-1	TRBJ2-1	.
TGTGCCAGCAGCACAACCGGGACAGGACTCGAGACCCAGTACTTC	CASSTTGTGLETQYF	TRBD1	TRBV7-3	TRBJ2-5	.
TGTGCCAGCTCACCAAATGAGTTAGGAGGTGGGACTGAAGCTTTCTTT	CASSPNELGGGTEAFF	.	TRBV18	TRBJ1-1	once
TGCAGTGCTAGTCGGGTGAGCAAAAACATTCAGTACTTC	CSASRVSKNIQYF	.	TRBV20-1	TRBJ2-4	.
TGTGCCAGCCAGGGGCCTGATCGAGAAAAACTGTTTTTT	CASQGPDREKLFF	.	TRBV2	TRBJ1-4	.